This record covers a single T cell receptor (beta chain). The data belong to a study of blood T cell repertoires in COVID-19. The overall study: Acute and convalescent COVID-19 samples came from the United States, Italy and Spain. PBMCs, B-cell-depleted T cells, or T cells were the source of the cDNA or gDNA that made up the material.

In the source study's methods: How many nucleated cells were present was estimated from reference gene primer amplification. Sequenced by immunoSEQ multiplex PCR; TCRdb stores in-frame clones only, minus some. V and J calls plus clone size are reproduced from that table; the DNA served to infer D and trimming. This repertoire shows tens of thousands of clones, approximately 88% found once; its top ten account for under 5.5%. The CDR3 loop spans 14 amino acids. Looked up from germline, CDR1 is KGHSH and CDR2 is LQKENI. Trimming left V 3 bases short and J 6 bases short, with 11 bases between. The sample comprised peripheral blood. The rearrangement joins TRBV18 to TRBJ1-4, with unresolved D. The clonotype originates from a man in his sixties with COVID-19, enrolled during active disease. CDR3 protein: CASSPEVTDEKLFF. The CDR3 nucleotides read TGTGCCAGCTCACCCGAGGTTACGGATGAAAAACTGTTTTTT.